This TCR beta chain was captured by sequencing in a study of Ad26.COV2.S vaccination and SARS-CoV-2 variants. Details on this clone: Its target is unknown.

Germline values: CDR1 SQVTM, CDR2 ANQGSEA. CDR3 length: 14 residues. V trimming: 7 bases; J trimming: 0 bases; junction bases outside the gene matches: 5. TCRdb's copy holds only in-frame clones and misses some; the assay was immunoSEQ multiplex PCR. The sample includes about 440,000 clones, around 88% of them seen just once. Regarding treatment: approximately 18 received Ad26.COV2.S at low or high dose, single or two shots; several received placebo; per-sample allocation not given. Day 63 after the first vaccine or placebo injection was the time point for sampling. Broader study findings: Greater spike-specific TCR breadth was seen in vaccine recipients than in placebo recipients.

The chain recombines TRBV29-1 with TRBJ2-2; 7 nucleotides match TRBD1. The sample in question was peripheral blood, obtained in a trial of Ad26.COV2.S vaccine versus placebo. The clonotype comes from a person between 18 and 65 years old who received the Ad26.COV2.S COVID-19 vaccine or a placebo. Written as DNA, the CDR3 is TGCAGCGCCTCGACAGGGACGAACACCGGGGAGCTGTTTTTT. Protein product: CSASTGTNTGELFF.